This section outlines one T cell receptor (beta chain) sequence together with its context. The antigen is undetermined. The data belong to a study of OX40 agonist ivuxolimab in advanced cancers. Study information: Ivuxolimab was administered intravenously to patients at 0.01 to 10 mg/kg every 2 weeks. Three patients, one with hepatocellular carcinoma and two with cutaneous melanoma, responded partially.

CDR1 is SEHNR, CDR2 FQNEAQ, per germline (reference sequence). V dropped 3 bases and J dropped 5; count of bases not matched to a gene: 4. There are 16 residues in the CDR3. Study-wide points: Doses of 0.1 to 3.0 mg/kg were accompanied by clonal expansion of CD4+ and CD8+ blood T cells by week 6. Not determined was the antigen specificity of the expanded peripheral T cells.

Using immunoSEQ multiplex PCR, the repertoire was profiled, and TCRdb retains in-frame clones only, with some absent. The sample shows more than 25,000 clones, 70% to 90% of them seen only once. The sequences come from CD4+ or CD8+ T cells sorted from blood, collected in a trial of the OX40 agonist ivuxolimab. This receptor was identified in an adult with an advanced solid tumor such as melanoma, head and neck, liver or kidney cancer. The chain joins TRBV7-9 to TRBJ2-2; 12 positions match TRBD1. CDR3 sequence (DNA): TGTGCCAGCAGCTTTGGGACAGGGGGCCGGACCGGGGAGCTGTTTTTT. Translated: CASSFGTGGRTGELFF.